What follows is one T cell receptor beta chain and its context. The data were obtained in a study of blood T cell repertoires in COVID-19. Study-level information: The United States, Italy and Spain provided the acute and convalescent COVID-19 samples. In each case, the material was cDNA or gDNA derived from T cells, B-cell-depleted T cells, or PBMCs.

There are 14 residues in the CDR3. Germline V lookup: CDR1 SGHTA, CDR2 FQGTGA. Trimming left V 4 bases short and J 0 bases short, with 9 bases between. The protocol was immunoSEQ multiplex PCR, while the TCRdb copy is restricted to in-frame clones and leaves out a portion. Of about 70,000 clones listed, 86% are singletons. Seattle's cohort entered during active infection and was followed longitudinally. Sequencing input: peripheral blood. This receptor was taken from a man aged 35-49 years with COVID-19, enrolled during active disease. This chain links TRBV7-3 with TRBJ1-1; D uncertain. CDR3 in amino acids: CASSSSSMNTEAFF. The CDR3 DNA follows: TGTGCCAGCAGCTCTTCAAGCATGAACACTGAAGCTTTCTTT.